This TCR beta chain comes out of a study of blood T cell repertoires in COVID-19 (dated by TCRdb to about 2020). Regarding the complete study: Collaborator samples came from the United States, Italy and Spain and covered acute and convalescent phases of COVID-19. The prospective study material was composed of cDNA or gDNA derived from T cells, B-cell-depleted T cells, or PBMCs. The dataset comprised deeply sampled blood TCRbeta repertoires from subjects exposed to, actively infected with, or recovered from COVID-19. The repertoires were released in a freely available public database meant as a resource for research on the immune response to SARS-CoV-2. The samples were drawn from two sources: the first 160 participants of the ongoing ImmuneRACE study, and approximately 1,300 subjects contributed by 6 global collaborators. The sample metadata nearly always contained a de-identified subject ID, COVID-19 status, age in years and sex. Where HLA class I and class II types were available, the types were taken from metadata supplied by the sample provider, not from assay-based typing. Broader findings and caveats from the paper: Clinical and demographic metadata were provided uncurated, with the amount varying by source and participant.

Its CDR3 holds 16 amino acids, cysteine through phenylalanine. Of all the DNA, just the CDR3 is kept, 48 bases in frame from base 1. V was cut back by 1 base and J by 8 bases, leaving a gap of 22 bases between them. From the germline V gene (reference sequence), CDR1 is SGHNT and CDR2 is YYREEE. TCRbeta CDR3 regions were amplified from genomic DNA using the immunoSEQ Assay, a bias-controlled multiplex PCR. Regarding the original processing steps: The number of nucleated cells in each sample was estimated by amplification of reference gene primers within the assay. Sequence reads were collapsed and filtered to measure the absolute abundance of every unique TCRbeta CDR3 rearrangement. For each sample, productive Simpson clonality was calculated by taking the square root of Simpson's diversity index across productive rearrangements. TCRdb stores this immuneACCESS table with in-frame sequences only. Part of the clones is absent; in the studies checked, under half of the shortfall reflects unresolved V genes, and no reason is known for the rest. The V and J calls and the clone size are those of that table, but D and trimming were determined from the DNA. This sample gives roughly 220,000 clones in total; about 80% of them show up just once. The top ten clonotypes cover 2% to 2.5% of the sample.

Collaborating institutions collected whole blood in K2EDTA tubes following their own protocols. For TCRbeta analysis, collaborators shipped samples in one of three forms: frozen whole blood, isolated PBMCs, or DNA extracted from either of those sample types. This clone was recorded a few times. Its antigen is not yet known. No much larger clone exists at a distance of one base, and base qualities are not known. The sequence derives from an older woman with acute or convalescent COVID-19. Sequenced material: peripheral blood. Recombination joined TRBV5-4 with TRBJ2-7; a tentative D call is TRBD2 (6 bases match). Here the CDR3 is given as CASSLSLGGLGRQQYF. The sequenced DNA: TGTGCCAGCAGCTTGTCTCTCGGAGGGTTGGGTCGTCAGCAGTACTTC.